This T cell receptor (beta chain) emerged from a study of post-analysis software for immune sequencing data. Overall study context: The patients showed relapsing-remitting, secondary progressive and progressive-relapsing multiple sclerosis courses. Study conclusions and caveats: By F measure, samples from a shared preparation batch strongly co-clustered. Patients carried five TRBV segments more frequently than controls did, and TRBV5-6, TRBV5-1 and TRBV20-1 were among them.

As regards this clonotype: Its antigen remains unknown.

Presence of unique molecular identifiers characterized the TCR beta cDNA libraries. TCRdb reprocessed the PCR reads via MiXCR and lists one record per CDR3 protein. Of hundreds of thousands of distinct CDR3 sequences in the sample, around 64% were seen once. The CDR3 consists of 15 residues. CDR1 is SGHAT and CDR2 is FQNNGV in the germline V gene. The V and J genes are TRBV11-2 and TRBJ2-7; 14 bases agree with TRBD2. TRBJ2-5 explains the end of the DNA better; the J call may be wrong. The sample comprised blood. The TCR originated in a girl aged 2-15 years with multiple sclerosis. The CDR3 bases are TGTGCCAGCGGGTACGGGACTAGCGGGAGAGAGACCCAGTACTTC. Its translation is CASGYGTSGRETQYF.